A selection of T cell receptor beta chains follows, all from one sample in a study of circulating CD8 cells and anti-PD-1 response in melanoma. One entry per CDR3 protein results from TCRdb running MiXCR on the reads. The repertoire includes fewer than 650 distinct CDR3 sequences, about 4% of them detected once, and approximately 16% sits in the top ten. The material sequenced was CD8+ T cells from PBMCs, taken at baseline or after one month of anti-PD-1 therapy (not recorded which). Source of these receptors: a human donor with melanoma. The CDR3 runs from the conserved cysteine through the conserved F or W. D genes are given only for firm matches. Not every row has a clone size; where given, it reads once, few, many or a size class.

cdr3_aa: CASSAGTSGTGELFF
cdr3_nt: TGTGCCAGCAGCGCCGGGACTAGCGGCACCGGGGAGCTGTTTTTT
clone_size: large
d_call: TRBD2
v_call: TRBV2
j_call: TRBJ2-2

cdr3_aa: CAARGAKNIQYF
cdr3_nt: TGTGCCGCCCGGGGAGCCAAAAACATTCAGTACTTC
clone_size: large
d_call: .
v_call: TRBV2
j_call: TRBJ2-4

cdr3_aa: CASSLPWGEQFF
cdr3_nt: TGTGCCAGCAGTTTACCCTGGGGTGAGCAGTTCTTC
clone_size: large
d_call: .
v_call: TRBV6-6
j_call: TRBJ2-1

cdr3_aa: CASSKTGVQETQYF
cdr3_nt: TGTGCCAGCAGCAAAACAGGGGTTCAAGAGACCCAGTACTTC
clone_size: large
d_call: TRBD1
v_call: TRBV27
j_call: TRBJ2-5

cdr3_aa: CASSLGRRGYEQYF
cdr3_nt: TGTGCCAGCAGCTTAGGGCGAAGGGGCTACGAGCAGTACTTC
clone_size: large
d_call: .
v_call: TRBV7-2
j_call: TRBJ2-7

cdr3_aa: CASRERGPGSTYEQYF
cdr3_nt: TGTGCCAGCAGGGAGAGAGGACCTGGATCGACCTACGAGCAGTACTTC
clone_size: large
d_call: .
v_call: TRBV2
j_call: TRBJ2-7

cdr3_aa: CASSTRWGAFF
cdr3_nt: TGTGCCAGTAGTACCAGGTGGGGCGCTTTCTTT
clone_size: large
d_call: .
v_call: TRBV19
j_call: TRBJ1-1

cdr3_aa: CASRKSWGQQPNLHF
cdr3_nt: TGTGCCAGCAGGAAAAGTTGGGGACAGCAACCAAATTTGCATTTT
clone_size: .
d_call: TRBD1
v_call: TRBV28
j_call: TRBJ1-5

cdr3_aa: CASSDGGGQPQHF
cdr3_nt: TGTGCCAGCAGTGATGGGGGAGGGCAGCCCCAGCATTTT
clone_size: large
d_call: .
v_call: TRBV2
j_call: TRBJ1-5

cdr3_aa: CSLGTGSVSYNEQFF
cdr3_nt: TGCAGCCTGGGGACAGGGTCGGTATCCTACAATGAGCAGTTCTTC
clone_size: medium-sized
d_call: TRBD1
v_call: TRBV29-1
j_call: TRBJ2-1

cdr3_aa: CASSGAGGTGELFF
cdr3_nt: TGTGCCAGCAGTGGAGCGGGGGGCACCGGGGAGCTGTTTTTT
clone_size: large
d_call: TRBD2
v_call: TRBV9
j_call: TRBJ2-2

cdr3_aa: CASSQDRASEETQYF
cdr3_nt: TGCGCCAGCAGCCAAGATAGGGCTAGCGAGGAGACCCAGTACTTC
clone_size: large
d_call: .
v_call: TRBV4-3
j_call: TRBJ2-5

cdr3_aa: CSVHWTGEREQYF
cdr3_nt: TGCAGCGTCCACTGGACAGGGGAGCGCGAGCAGTACTTC
clone_size: large
d_call: TRBD1
v_call: TRBV29-1
j_call: TRBJ2-7

cdr3_aa: CASSPPLDTGELFF
cdr3_nt: TGTGCCAGCAGCCCCCCTTTGGACACCGGGGAGCTGTTTTTT
clone_size: medium-sized
d_call: .
v_call: TRBV28
j_call: TRBJ2-2

cdr3_aa: CASSSSLSGPGKTQYF
cdr3_nt: TGTGCCAGCAGTTCATCACTCTCCGGGCCAGGGAAAACCCAGTACTTC
clone_size: large
d_call: .
v_call: TRBV27
j_call: TRBJ2-5

cdr3_aa: CASSWTGDLYEQYF
cdr3_nt: TGTGCCAGCAGCTGGACAGGGGACCTGTACGAGCAGTACTTC
clone_size: large
d_call: TRBD1
v_call: TRBV11-2
j_call: TRBJ2-7

cdr3_aa: CASSARGMHEQYF
cdr3_nt: TGTGCCAGCAGTGCCAGGGGAATGCACGAGCAGTACTTC
clone_size: few
d_call: .
v_call: TRBV2
j_call: TRBJ2-7

cdr3_aa: CASTWGDTQYF
cdr3_nt: TGTGCCAGCACCTGGGGTGATACGCAGTATTTT
clone_size: large
d_call: .
v_call: TRBV25-1
j_call: TRBJ2-3

cdr3_aa: CASSRDRGRNTEAFF
cdr3_nt: TGCGCCAGCAGTCGGGACAGGGGTAGGAACACTGAAGCTTTCTTT
clone_size: large
d_call: TRBD1
v_call: TRBV23-1
j_call: TRBJ1-1

cdr3_aa: CASNAGTSVFF
cdr3_nt: TGTGCCAGTAATGCCGGGACTAGCGTGTTCTTC
clone_size: medium-sized
d_call: TRBD2
v_call: TRBV19
j_call: TRBJ2-1

cdr3_aa: CSAPEGGPYNEQFF
cdr3_nt: TGCAGCGCCCCTGAGGGGGGCCCCTACAATGAGCAGTTCTTC
clone_size: large
d_call: .
v_call: TRBV29-1
j_call: TRBJ2-1

cdr3_aa: CASSIPGSGSPLHF
cdr3_nt: TGTGCCAGCAGCATTCCCGGTAGTGGTTCACCCCTCCACTTT
clone_size: .
d_call: .
v_call: TRBV5-4
j_call: TRBJ1-6

cdr3_aa: CASSVPLKLAGGPKYTQYF
cdr3_nt: TGTGCCAGCAGTGTCCCCTTAAAACTAGCGGGGGGTCCAAAATATACGCAGTATTTT
clone_size: large
d_call: TRBD2
v_call: TRBV2
j_call: TRBJ2-3

cdr3_aa: CAISRTGDYGYTF
cdr3_nt: TGTGCCATCAGCCGGACAGGGGACTATGGCTACACCTTC
clone_size: medium-sized
d_call: TRBD1
v_call: TRBV10-3
j_call: TRBJ1-2

cdr3_aa: CSVAGGSCNEQFF
cdr3_nt: TGCAGCGTCGCCGGAGGGTCCTGCAATGAGCAGTTCTTC
clone_size: few
d_call: .
v_call: TRBV29-1
j_call: TRBJ2-1

cdr3_aa: CASSDDGGRYTGELFF
cdr3_nt: TGTGCCAGCAGTGATGACGGGGGCCGATACACCGGGGAGCTGTTTTTT
clone_size: large
d_call: .
v_call: TRBV25-1
j_call: TRBJ2-2

cdr3_aa: CSAMQGSNEQFF
cdr3_nt: TGCAGCGCGATGCAGGGTTCCAATGAGCAGTTCTTC
clone_size: large
d_call: .
v_call: TRBV29-1
j_call: TRBJ2-1

cdr3_aa: CASIGGEAKNIQYF
cdr3_nt: TGTGCCAGTATCGGCGGGGAGGCCAAAAACATTCAGTACTTC
clone_size: few
d_call: .
v_call: TRBV19
j_call: TRBJ2-4

cdr3_aa: CASSFMVDSGYTF
cdr3_nt: TGTGCCAGCAGCTTTATGGTTGATTCTGGCTACACCTTC
clone_size: large
d_call: .
v_call: TRBV7-9
j_call: TRBJ1-2

cdr3_aa: CASSQDATGGVTNIQYF
cdr3_nt: TGCGCCAGCAGCCAAGACGCAACAGGGGGCGTTACAAACATTCAGTACTTC
clone_size: large
d_call: TRBD1
v_call: TRBV4-1
j_call: TRBJ2-4

cdr3_aa: CASSALGQQDSSYNSPLHF
cdr3_nt: TGTGCCAGCAGCGCCTTGGGGCAACAGGATAGCTCCTATAATTCACCCCTCCACTTT
clone_size: large
d_call: .
v_call: TRBV9
j_call: TRBJ1-6

cdr3_aa: CASSVGGASEQYF
cdr3_nt: TGTGCCAGCAGCGTAGGGGGCGCATCAGAGCAGTACTTC
clone_size: large
d_call: .
v_call: TRBV9
j_call: TRBJ2-7

cdr3_aa: CASSWGQGFYEQYF
cdr3_nt: TGTGCCAGCAGTTGGGGACAGGGGTTTTACGAGCAGTACTTC
clone_size: large
d_call: TRBD1
v_call: TRBV12-3/TRBV12-4
j_call: TRBJ2-7

cdr3_aa: CASKGTGDTGELFF
cdr3_nt: TGTGCCAGTAAGGGGACAGGGGACACCGGGGAGCTGTTTTTT
clone_size: medium-sized
d_call: TRBD1
v_call: TRBV19
j_call: TRBJ2-2

cdr3_aa: CASSLSVYEQYF
cdr3_nt: TGTGCCAGCAGCCTGTCGGTTTACGAGCAGTACTTC
clone_size: medium-sized
d_call: .
v_call: TRBV6-6
j_call: TRBJ2-7

cdr3_aa: CASSESAPGGLTEAFF
cdr3_nt: TGTGCCAGCAGTGAATCCGCACCGGGCGGATTGACTGAAGCTTTCTTT
clone_size: large
d_call: .
v_call: TRBV2
j_call: TRBJ1-1

cdr3_aa: CASSQGGQQETQYF
cdr3_nt: TGTGCCAGCAGCCAAGGGGGACAGCAAGAGACCCAGTACTTC
clone_size: large
d_call: TRBD1
v_call: TRBV4-2
j_call: TRBJ2-5

cdr3_aa: CASSVRGASTDTQYF
cdr3_nt: TGTGCCAGCAGTGTTCGGGGGGCGAGCACAGATACGCAGTATTTT
clone_size: large
d_call: .
v_call: TRBV5-4
j_call: TRBJ2-3

cdr3_aa: CASTFGDAAISYEQYF
cdr3_nt: TGTGCCAGCACCTTCGGGGACGCTGCGATCTCCTACGAGCAGTACTTC
clone_size: large
d_call: .
v_call: TRBV28
j_call: TRBJ2-7

cdr3_aa: CASSQSPPQGQEGYEQYF
cdr3_nt: TGCGCCAGCAGTCAATCGCCCCCCCAGGGACAGGAGGGGTACGAGCAGTACTTC
clone_size: .
d_call: TRBD1
v_call: TRBV23-1
j_call: TRBJ2-7

cdr3_aa: CASSLQWTYEQYF
cdr3_nt: TGCGCCAGCAGCCTGCAGTGGACCTACGAGCAGTACTTC
clone_size: medium-sized
d_call: .
v_call: TRBV4-1
j_call: TRBJ2-7

cdr3_aa: CASSQGDLYEQYF
cdr3_nt: TGCGCCAGCAGCCAAGGGGATCTCTACGAGCAGTACTTC
clone_size: large
d_call: .
v_call: TRBV4-1
j_call: TRBJ2-7

cdr3_aa: CSARGRRDYEQYF
cdr3_nt: TGCAGTGCTAGAGGGCGCAGGGATTACGAGCAGTACTTC
clone_size: large
d_call: .
v_call: TRBV20-1
j_call: TRBJ2-7

cdr3_aa: CASSGASTGSKNIQYF
cdr3_nt: TGTGCCAGCAGCGGCGCCTCGACAGGGTCCAAAAACATTCAGTACTTC
clone_size: large
d_call: TRBD1
v_call: TRBV9
j_call: TRBJ2-4

cdr3_aa: CSARWGYYGYTF
cdr3_nt: TGCAGTGCTAGATGGGGGTACTATGGCTACACCTTC
clone_size: few
d_call: .
v_call: TRBV20-1
j_call: TRBJ1-2

cdr3_aa: CASSTAGQNYNEQFF
cdr3_nt: TGTGCCAGCAGTACGGCCGGACAGAACTACAATGAGCAGTTCTTC
clone_size: medium-sized
d_call: .
v_call: TRBV28
j_call: TRBJ2-1

cdr3_aa: CASSLQAYNEQFF
cdr3_nt: TGTGCCAGCAGCCTGCAGGCCTACAATGAGCAGTTCTTC
clone_size: large
d_call: .
v_call: TRBV9
j_call: TRBJ2-1

cdr3_aa: CASSLGQYTEAFF
cdr3_nt: TGTGCCAGCAGTTTGGGACAGTACACTGAAGCTTTCTTT
clone_size: large
d_call: TRBD1
v_call: TRBV12-3/TRBV12-4
j_call: TRBJ1-1

cdr3_aa: CASSQEGGEEQFF
cdr3_nt: TGCGCCAGCAGCCAAGAAGGGGGGGAAGAGCAGTTCTTC
clone_size: medium-sized
d_call: .
v_call: TRBV4-3
j_call: TRBJ2-1

cdr3_aa: CASSGGGYEQYF
cdr3_nt: TGTGCCAGCAGCGGCGGGGGGTACGAGCAGTACTTC
clone_size: medium-sized
d_call: TRBD2
v_call: TRBV7-9
j_call: TRBJ2-7

cdr3_aa: CASSLWADRGAEQYF
cdr3_nt: TGTGCCAGCAGTTTATGGGCTGACAGGGGAGCCGAGCAGTACTTC
clone_size: large
d_call: TRBD1
v_call: TRBV27
j_call: TRBJ2-7

cdr3_aa: CASSPPGQGAVGEQYF
cdr3_nt: TGTGCCAGCAGTCCCCCGGGACAGGGGGCAGTAGGCGAGCAGTACTTC
clone_size: large
d_call: TRBD1
v_call: TRBV12-3/TRBV12-4
j_call: TRBJ2-7